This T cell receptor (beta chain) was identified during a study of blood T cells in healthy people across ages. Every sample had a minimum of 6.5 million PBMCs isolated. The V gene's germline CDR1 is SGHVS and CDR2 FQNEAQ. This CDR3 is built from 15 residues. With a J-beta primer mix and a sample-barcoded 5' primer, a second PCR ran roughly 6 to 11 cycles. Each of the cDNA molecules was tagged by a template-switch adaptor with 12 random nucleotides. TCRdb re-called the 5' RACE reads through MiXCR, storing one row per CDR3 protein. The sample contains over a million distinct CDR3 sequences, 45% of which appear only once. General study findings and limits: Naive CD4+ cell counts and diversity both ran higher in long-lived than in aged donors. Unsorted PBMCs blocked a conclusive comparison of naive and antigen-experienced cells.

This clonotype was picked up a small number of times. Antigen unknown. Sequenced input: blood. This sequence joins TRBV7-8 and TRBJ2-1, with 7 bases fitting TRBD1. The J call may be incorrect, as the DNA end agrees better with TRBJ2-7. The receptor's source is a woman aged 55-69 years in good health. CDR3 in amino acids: CASRSDRLLYNEQYF. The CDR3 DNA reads TGTGCCAGCAGGTCGGACAGGTTGCTCTACAATGAGCAGTACTTC.